This T cell receptor (beta chain) derives from a study of T cells in tuberculosis. Overall study context: In South Africa, adults with active tuberculosis were compared with IGRA-negative and latently infected IGRA-positive adolescents. General observations from the study: Smaller distances to GMM-specific TCRs suggested their expansion in active tuberculosis. The TCR-beta difference was not significant; alpha differences partly reflected length.

Comment on this clone: Antigen specificity is unknown.

Measured with immunoSEQ multiplex PCR; TCRdb has only the in-frame clones, and not every one. The table records more than 30,000 clones, around 96% of them present only once. The V gene's germline CDR1 is SGHTS and CDR2 YDEGEE. V was pared by 3 bases and J by 6 bases, with 11 bases of the junction left unmatched. The CDR3 runs to 15 residues. This chain joins TRBV5-8 and TRBJ2-7, with 8 positions matching TRBD1. Sequenced sample: PBMCs. The TCR was taken from a donor aged 10-29 years with latent tuberculosis or without tuberculosis infection. CDR3 bases: TGTGCCAGCAGCTGGAGGACAGGGATAACAATCGAGCAGTACTTC. It yields the protein CASSWRTGITIEQYF.